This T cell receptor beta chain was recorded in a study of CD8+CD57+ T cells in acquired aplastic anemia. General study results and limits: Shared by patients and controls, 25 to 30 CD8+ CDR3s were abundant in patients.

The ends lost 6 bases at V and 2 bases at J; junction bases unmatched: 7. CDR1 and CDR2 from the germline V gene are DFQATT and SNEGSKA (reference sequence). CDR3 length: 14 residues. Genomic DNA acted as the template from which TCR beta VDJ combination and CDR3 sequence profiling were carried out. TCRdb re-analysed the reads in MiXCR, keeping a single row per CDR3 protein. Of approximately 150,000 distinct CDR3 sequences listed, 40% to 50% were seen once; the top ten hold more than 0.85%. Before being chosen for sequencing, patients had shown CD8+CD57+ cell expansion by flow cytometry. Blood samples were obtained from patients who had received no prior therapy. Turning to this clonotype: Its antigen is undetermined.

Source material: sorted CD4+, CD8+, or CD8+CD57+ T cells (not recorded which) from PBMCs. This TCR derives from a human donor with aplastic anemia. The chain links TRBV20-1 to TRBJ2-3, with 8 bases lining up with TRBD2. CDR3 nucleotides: TGCAGTGCCAGGACTAGCCGAAACACAGATACGCAGTATTTT. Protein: CSARTSRNTDTQYF.